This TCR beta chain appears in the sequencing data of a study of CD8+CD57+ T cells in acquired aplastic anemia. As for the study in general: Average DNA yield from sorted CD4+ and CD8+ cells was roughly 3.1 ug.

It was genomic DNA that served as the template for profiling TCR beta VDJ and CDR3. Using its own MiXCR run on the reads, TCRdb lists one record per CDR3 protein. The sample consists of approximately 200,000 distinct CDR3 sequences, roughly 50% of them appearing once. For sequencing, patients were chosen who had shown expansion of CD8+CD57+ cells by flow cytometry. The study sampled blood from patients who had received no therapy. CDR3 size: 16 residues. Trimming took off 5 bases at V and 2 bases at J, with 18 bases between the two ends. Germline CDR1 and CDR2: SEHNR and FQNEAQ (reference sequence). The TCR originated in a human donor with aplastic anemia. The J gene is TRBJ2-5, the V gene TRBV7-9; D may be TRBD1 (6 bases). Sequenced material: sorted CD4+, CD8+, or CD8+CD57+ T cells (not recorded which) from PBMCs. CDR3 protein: CASSIGTRGGQETQYF. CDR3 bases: TGTGCCAGCAGCATCGGGACCCGAGGGGGACAAGAGACCCAGTACTTC.